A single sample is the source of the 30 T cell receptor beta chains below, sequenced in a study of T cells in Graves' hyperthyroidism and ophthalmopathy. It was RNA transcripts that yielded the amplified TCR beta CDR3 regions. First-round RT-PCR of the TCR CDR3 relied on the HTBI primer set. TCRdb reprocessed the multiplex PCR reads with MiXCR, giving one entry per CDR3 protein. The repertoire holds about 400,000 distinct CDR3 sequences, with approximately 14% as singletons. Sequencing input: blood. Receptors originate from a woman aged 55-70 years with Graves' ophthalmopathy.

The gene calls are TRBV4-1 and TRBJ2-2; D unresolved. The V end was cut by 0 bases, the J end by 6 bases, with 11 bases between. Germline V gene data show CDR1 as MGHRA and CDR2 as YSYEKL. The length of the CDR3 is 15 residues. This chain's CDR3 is CASSQDRTGSGELFF. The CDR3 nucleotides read TGCGCCAGCAGCCAAGACCGGACGGGCTCCGGGGAGCTGTTTTTT.

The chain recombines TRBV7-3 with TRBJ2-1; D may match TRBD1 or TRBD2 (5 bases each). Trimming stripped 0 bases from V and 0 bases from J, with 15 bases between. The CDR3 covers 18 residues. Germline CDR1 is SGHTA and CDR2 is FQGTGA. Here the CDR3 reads CASSLTASGAISYNEQFF. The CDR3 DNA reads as TGTGCCAGCAGCTTAACGGCCTCCGGGGCTATCTCCTACAATGAGCAGTTCTTC.

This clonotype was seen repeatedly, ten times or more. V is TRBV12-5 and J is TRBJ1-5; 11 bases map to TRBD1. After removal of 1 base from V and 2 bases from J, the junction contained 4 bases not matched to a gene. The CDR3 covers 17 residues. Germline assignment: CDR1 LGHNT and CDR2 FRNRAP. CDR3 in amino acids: CASGLEGTGGGNQPQHF. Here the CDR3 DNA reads TGTGCTAGTGGTTTGGAAGGGACAGGGGGTGGCAATCAGCCCCAGCATTTT.

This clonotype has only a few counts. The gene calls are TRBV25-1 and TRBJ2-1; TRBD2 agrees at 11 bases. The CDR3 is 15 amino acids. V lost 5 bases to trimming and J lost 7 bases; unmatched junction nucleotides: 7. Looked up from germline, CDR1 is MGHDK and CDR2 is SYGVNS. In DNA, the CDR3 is TGTGCCAGCAGTCATCCTAGCGGGGGGCTTAATGAGCAGTTCTTC. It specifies CASSHPSGGLNEQFF.

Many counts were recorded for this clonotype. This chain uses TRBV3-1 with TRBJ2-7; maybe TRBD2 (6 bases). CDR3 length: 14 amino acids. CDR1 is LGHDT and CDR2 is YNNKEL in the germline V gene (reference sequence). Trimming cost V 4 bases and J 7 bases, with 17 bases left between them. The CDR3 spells CASSLGDRGREQYF. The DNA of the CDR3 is TGTGCCAGCAGCCTGGGGGACCGGGGGAGGGAGCAGTACTTC.

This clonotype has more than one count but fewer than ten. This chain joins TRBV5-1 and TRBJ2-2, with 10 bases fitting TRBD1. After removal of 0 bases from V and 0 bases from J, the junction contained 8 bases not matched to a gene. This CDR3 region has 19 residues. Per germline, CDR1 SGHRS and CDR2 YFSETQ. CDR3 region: CASSLALGTGAANTGELFF. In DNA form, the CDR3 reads TGCGCCAGCAGCTTGGCCCTGGGGACAGGGGCTGCGAACACCGGGGAGCTGTTTTTT.

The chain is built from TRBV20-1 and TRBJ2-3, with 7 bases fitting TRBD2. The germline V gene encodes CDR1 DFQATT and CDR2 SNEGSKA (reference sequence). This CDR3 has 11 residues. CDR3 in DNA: TGCGGACGTCCGGGGGGAGATACGCAGTATTTT. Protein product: CGRPGGDTQYF.

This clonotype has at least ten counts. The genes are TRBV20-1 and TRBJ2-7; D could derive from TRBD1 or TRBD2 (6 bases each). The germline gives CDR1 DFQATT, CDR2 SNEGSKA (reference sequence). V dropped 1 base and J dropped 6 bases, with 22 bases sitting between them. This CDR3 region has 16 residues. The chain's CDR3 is CSARGRGGPGGLEQYF. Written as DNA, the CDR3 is TGCAGTGCTAGAGGTCGAGGGGGGCCAGGAGGGCTCGAGCAGTACTTC.

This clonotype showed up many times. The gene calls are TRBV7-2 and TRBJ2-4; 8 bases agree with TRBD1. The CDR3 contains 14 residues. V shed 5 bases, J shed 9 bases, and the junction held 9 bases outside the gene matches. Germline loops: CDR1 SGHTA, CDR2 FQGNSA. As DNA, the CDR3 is TGTGCCAGCAGCCCTCAACAGGGGGAGCGCATTCAGTACTTC. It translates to CASSPQQGERIQYF.

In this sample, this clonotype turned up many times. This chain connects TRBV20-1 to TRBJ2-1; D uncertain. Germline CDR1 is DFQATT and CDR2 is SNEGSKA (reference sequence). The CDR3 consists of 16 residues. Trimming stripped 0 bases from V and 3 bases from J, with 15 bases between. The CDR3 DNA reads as TGCAGTGCTAGAGATCGAGGAGCTAGACTCTACAATGAGCAGTTCTTC. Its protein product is CSARDRGARLYNEQFF.

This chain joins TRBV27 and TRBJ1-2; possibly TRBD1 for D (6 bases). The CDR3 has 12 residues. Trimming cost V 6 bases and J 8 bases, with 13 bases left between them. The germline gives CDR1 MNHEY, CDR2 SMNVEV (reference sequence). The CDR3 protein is CASSVQGEGYTF. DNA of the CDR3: TGTGCCAGCAGCGTACAGGGCGAAGGCTACACCTTC.

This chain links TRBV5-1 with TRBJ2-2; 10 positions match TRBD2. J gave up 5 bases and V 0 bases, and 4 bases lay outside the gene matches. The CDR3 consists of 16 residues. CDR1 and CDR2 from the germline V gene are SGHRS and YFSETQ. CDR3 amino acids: CASSLGPSGRTGELFF. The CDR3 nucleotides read TGCGCCAGCAGCTTGGGACCTAGCGGGAGAACCGGGGAGCTGTTTTTT.

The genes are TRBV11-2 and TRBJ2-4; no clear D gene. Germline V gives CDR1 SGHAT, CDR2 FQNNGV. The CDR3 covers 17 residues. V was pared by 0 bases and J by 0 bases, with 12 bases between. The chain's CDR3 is CASSLDWSTIAKNIQYF. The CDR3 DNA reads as TGTGCCAGCAGCTTAGATTGGTCGACGATAGCCAAAAACATTCAGTACTTC.

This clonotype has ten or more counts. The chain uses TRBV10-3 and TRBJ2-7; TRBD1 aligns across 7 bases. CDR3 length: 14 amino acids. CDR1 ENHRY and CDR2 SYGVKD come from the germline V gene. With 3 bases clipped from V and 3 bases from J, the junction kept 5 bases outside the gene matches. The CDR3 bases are TGTGCCATCAGTGACTTCGGGACAGACTACGAGCAGTACTTC. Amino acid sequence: CAISDFGTDYEQYF.

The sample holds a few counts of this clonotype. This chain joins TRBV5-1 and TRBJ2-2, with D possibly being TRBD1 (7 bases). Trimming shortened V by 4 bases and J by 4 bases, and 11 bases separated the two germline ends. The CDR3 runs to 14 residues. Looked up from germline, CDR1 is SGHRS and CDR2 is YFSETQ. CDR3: CASSAGQSTGELFF. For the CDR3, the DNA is TGCGCCAGCAGCGCGGGACAGAGCACCGGGGAGCTGTTTTTT. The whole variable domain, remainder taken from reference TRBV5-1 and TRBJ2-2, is KAGVTQTPRYLIKTRGQQVTLSCSPISGHRSVSWYQQTPGQGLQFLFEYFSETQRNKGNFPGRFSGRQFSNSRSEMNVSTLELGDSALYLCASSAGQSTGELFFGEGSRLTVL.

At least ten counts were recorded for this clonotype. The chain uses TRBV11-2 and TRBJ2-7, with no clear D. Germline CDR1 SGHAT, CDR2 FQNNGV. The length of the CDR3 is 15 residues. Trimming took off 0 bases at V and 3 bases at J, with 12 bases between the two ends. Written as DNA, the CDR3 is TGTGCCAGCAGCTTAGAAAGCCGACCGTTCTACGAGCAGTACTTC. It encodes CASSLESRPFYEQYF.

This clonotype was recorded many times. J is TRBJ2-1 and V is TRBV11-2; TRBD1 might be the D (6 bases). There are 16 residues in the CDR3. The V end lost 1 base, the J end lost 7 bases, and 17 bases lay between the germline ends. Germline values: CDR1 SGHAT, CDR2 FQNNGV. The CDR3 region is CASSLVSDRRRNEQFF. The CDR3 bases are TGTGCCAGCAGCTTAGTTTCCGACAGGCGAAGAAATGAGCAGTTCTTC.

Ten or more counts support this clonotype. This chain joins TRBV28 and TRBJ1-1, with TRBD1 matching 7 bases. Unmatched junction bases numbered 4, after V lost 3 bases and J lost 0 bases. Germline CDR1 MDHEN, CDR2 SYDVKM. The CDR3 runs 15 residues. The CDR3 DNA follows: TGTGCCAGCAGTTTGATTACAGGGGTGAACACTGAAGCTTTCTTT. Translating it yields CASSLITGVNTEAFF.

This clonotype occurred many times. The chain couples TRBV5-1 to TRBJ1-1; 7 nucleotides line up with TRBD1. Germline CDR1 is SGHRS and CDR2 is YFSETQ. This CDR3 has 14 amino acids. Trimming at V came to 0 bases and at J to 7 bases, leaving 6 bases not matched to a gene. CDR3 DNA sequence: TGCGCCAGCAGCTTGGGACAGGGTCGTAATGAAGCTTTCTTT. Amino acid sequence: CASSLGQGRNEAFF.

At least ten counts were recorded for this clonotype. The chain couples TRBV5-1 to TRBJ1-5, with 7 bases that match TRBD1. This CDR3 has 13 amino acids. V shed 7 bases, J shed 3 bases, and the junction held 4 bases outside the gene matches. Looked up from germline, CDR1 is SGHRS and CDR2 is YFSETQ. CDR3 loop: CASGQVANQPQHF. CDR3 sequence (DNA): TGCGCCAGCGGACAGGTTGCCAATCAGCCCCAGCATTTT.

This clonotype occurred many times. DNA of the CDR3: TGCGCCAGCAGCTTACAGGGGGCTCTGAACACTGAAGCTTTCTTT. The encoded protein is CASSLQGALNTEAFF. The gene calls are TRBV5-1 and TRBJ1-1; TRBD1 aligns across 9 bases. Germline values: CDR1 SGHRS, CDR2 YFSETQ. The junction had 2 bases not matched to a gene; V was cut back by 2 bases and J by 0 bases. The CDR3 runs to 15 residues.

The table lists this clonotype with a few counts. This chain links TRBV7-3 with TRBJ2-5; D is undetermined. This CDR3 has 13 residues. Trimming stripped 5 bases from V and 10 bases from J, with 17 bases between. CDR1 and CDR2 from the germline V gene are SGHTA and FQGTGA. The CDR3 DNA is TGTGCCAGCAGCGCCACAACAGTTGGGGACCAGTACTTC. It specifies CASSATTVGDQYF.

The CDR3 nucleotides read TGTGCCAGCACCTTTGCGTTGACTACGAGTCCAGATACGCAGTATTTT. Its protein is CASTFALTTSPDTQYF. V and J are TRBV12-3 or TRBV12-4 and TRBJ2-3, with D possibly matching TRBD2 (5 bases). Trimming removed 7 bases at V and 4 bases at J, with 21 bases between. The CDR3 runs to 16 residues.

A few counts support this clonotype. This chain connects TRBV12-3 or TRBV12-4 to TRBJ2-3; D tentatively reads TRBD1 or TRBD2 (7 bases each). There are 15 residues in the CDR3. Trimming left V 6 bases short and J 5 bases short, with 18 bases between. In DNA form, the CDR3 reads TGTGCCAGCAGCAGGGGGGCGGGAGAGGTAGATACGCAGTATTTT. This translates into CASSRGAGEVDTQYF.

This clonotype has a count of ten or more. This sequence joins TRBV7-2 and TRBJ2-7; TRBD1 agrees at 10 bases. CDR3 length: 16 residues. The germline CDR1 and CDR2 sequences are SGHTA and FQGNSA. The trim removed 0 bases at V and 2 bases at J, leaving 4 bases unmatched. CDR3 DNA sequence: TGTGCCAGCAGCTTAGCTGGAGGGACAGGGGCCTACGAGCAGTACTTC. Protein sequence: CASSLAGGTGAYEQYF.

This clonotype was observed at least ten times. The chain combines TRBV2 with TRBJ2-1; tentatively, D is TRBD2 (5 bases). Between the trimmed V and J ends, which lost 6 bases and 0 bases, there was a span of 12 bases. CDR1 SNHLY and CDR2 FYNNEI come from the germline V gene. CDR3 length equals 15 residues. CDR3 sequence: CASRLAFSSYNEQFF. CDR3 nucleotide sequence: TGTGCCAGCAGATTAGCGTTTAGCTCCTACAATGAGCAGTTCTTC.

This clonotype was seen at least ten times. This CDR3 reads CSASSPSGRVHNEQFF. In nucleotides, the CDR3 is TGCAGTGCTTCTTCCCCCTCGGGCCGTGTCCACAATGAGCAGTTCTTC. The gene calls are TRBV20-1 and TRBJ2-1; D is unresolved. The germline V and J ends were trimmed by 5 bases and 5 bases, with 22 bases remaining between them. The CDR3 runs 16 residues. Germline V CDR1 and CDR2: DFQATT, SNEGSKA (reference sequence).

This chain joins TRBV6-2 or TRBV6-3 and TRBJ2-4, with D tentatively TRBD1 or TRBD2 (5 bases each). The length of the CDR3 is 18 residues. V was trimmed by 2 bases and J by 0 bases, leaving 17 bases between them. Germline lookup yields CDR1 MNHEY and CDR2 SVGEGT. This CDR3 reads CASSYPHTGPTAKNIQYF. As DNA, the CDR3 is TGTGCCAGCAGTTACCCCCATACGGGGCCGACAGCCAAAAACATTCAGTACTTC.

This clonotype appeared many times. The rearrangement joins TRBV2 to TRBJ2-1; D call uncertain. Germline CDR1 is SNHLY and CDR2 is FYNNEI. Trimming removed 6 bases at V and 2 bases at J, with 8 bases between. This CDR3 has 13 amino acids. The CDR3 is CASRQETYNEQFF. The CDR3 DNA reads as TGTGCCAGCAGGCAGGAAACCTACAATGAGCAGTTCTTC.

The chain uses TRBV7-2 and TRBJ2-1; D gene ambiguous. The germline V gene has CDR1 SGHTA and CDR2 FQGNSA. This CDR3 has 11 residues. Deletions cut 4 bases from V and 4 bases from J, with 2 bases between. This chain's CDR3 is CASSWYNEQFF. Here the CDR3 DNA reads TGTGCCAGCAGCTGGTACAATGAGCAGTTCTTC. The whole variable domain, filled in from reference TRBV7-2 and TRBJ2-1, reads GAGVSQSPSNKVTEKGKDVELRCDPISGHTALYWYRQSLGQGLEFLIYFQGNSAPDKSGLPSDRFSAERTGGSVSTLTIQRTQQEDSAVYLCASSWYNEQFFGPGTRLTVL.